The present T cell receptor (beta chain) was sequenced within a study of CD8+ T cells in alopecia areata. In each case, RNA was isolated and then reverse transcribed into cDNA as the sequencing template. The method was immunoSEQ multiplex PCR; TCRdb's version includes in-frame clones alone and lacks a portion of them. The table lists 100,000 to 150,000 clones, around 50% of them singletons, with roughly 4.5% in the top ten. CDR3 length equals 14 residues. V was trimmed by 5 bases and J by 7 bases, leaving 15 bases between them. Germline V lookup: CDR1 LNHDA, CDR2 SQIVND (reference sequence). The chain couples TRBV19 to TRBJ2-1; tentative D call: TRBD2 (5 bases). The sequence was collected from a human donor with alopecia areata. The sequencing used CD4+ T cells sorted from blood, collected at week 0. CDR3 sequence (DNA): TGTGCCAGTAGTCCCTACCCCCGGAGGAATGAGCAGTTCTTC. It codes for CASSPYPRRNEQFF.